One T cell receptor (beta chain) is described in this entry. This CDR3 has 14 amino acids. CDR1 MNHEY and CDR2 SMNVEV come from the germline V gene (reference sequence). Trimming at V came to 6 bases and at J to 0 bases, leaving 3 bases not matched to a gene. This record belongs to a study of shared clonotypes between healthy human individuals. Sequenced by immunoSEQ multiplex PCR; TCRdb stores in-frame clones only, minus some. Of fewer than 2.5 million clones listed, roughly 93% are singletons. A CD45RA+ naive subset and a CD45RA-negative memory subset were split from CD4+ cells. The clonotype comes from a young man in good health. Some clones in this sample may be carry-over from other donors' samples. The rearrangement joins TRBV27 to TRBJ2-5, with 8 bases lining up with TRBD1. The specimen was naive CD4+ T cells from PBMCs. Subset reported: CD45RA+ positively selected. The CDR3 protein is CASSRDRHQETQYF. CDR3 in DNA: TGTGCCAGCAGCAGGGACAGGCACCAAGAGACCCAGTACTTC.